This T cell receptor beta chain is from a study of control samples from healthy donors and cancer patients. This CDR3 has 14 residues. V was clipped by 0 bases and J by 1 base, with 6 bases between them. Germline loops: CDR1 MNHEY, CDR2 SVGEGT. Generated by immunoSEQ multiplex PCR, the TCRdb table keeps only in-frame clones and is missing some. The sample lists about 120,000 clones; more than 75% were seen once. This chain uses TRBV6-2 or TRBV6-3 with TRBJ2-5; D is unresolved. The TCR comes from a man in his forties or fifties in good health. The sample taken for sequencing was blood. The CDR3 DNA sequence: TGTGCCAGCAGTTACTCGTCTTTCCAAGAGACCCAGTACTTC. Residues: CASSYSSFQETQYF.